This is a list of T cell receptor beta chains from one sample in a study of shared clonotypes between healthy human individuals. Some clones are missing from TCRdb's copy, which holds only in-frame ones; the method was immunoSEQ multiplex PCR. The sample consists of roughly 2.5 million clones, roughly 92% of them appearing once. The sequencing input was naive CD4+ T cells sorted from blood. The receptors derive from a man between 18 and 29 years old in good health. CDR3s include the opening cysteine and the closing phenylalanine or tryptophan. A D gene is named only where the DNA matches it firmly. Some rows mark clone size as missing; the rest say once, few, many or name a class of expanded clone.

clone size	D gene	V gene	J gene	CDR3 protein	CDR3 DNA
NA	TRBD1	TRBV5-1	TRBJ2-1	CASSSTGDSYNEQFF	TGCGCCAGCAGCTCCACAGGGGACTCCTACAATGAGCAGTTCTTC
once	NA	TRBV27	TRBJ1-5	CASPGQGGILSQHF	TGTGCCAGCCCTGGACAAGGGGGGATCCTGAGCCAGCATTTT
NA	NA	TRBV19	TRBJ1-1	CASSTGGVNTEAFF	TGTGCCAGTAGTACCGGGGGGGTGAACACTGAAGCTTTCTTT
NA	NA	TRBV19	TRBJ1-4	CASRKTWANEKLFF	TGTGCCAGTAGGAAGACCTGGGCCAATGAAAAACTGTTTTTT
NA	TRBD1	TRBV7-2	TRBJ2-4	CASSQTSGQGASSIQYF	TGTGCCAGCAGCCAGACAAGCGGACAGGGGGCGAGCTCTATTCAGTACTTC
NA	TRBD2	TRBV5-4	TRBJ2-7	CASSLALGLTSRTYEQYF	TGTGCCAGCAGCTTGGCCTTAGGATTGACTAGCAGAACCTACGAGCAGTACTTC
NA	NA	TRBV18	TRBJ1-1	CASSTGVNTEAFF	TGTGCCAGCTCCACCGGGGTGAACACTGAAGCTTTCTTT
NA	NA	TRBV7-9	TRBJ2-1	CALQDSKALNNEQFF	TGTGCCTTGCAGGACAGCAAGGCACTCAACAATGAGCAGTTCTTC
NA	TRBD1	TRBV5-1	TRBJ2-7	CASSPRTGGPSYEQYF	TGCGCCAGCAGCCCACGGACAGGGGGACCCTCCTACGAGCAGTACTTC
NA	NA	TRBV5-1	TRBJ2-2	CASSLRAGSTGELFF	TGCGCCAGCAGCTTGAGGGCAGGGAGCACCGGGGAGCTGTTTTTT
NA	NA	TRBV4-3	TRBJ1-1	CASSQADRSNTEAFF	TGCGCCAGCAGCCAAGCCGACAGGAGTAACACTGAAGCTTTCTTT
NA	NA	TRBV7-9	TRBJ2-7	CASSRDRQPYEQYF	TGTGCCAGCAGCCGTGACAGGCAACCCTACGAGCAGTACTTC
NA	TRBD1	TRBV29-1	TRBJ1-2	CSYGTGGGYTF	TGCAGCTACGGGACAGGGGGTGGCTACACCTTC
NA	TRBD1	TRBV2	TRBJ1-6	CASSGGQAYSPLHF	TGTGCCAGCAGTGGCGGACAGGCCTATTCACCCCTCCACTTT
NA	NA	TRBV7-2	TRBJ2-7	CASSARYEQYF	TGTGCCAGCAGCGCACGCTACGAGCAGTACTTC
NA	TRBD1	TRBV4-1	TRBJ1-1	CASSRVTGARANTEAFF	TGCGCCAGCAGCCGCGTGACAGGGGCCCGGGCGAACACTGAAGCTTTCTTT
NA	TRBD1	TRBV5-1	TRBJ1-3	CASSVTGSGNTIYF	TGCGCCAGCAGCGTGACAGGGTCTGGAAACACCATATATTTT
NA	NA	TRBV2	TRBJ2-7	CASRGEVYEQYF	TGTGCCAGCAGGGGAGAGGTTTACGAGCAGTACTTC
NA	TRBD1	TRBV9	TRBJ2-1	CASSGGQGYTEQFF	TGTGCCAGCAGCGGAGGACAGGGTTATACTGAGCAGTTCTTC
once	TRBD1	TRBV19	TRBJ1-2	CASTPDRAGRGYTF	TGTGCCAGTACCCCTGACAGGGCGGGTCGTGGCTACACCTTC
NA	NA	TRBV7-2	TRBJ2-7	CASSSTTATEQYF	TGTGCCAGCAGCTCCACAACAGCCACCGAGCAGTACTTC
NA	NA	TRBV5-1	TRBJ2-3	CASSPTGTHPDTQYF	TGCGCCAGCAGCCCGACCGGGACACACCCGGATACGCAGTATTTT
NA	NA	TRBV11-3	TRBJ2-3	CASSFGRLDTQYF	TGTGCCAGCAGCTTCGGCCGACTAGATACGCAGTATTTT
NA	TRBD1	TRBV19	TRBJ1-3	CASSIGTGTGNTIYF	TGTGCCAGTAGTATCGGGACAGGGACTGGAAACACCATATATTTT
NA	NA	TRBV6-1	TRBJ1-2	CASRPPVTAGGYTF	TGTGCCAGCAGGCCCCCGGTCACTGCGGGGGGCTACACCTTC
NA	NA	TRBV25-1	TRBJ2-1	CASSEYQGTYNEQFF	TGTGCCAGCAGTGAATACCAGGGAACCTACAATGAGCAGTTCTTC
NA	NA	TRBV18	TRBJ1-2	CASSSDRFELYGYTF	TGTGCCAGCTCATCAGACAGGTTTGAGCTCTATGGCTACACCTTC
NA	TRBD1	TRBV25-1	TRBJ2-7	CASSESSGTGMIRLFF	TGTGCCAGCAGTGAATCAAGCGGGACAGGGATGATCCGGCTCTTTTTC
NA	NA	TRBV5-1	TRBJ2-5	CASSLMGQIQETQYF	TGCGCCAGCAGCTTGATGGGGCAGATTCAAGAGACCCAGTACTTC
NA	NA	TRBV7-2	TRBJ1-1	CASSFQPSTEAFF	TGTGCCAGCAGTTTCCAGCCGAGCACTGAAGCTTTCTTT
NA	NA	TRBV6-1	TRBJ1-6	CASSEALNSPLHF	TGTGCCAGCAGTGAAGCGCTGAATTCACCCCTCCACTTT
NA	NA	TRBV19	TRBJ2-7	CASSTHRQGGGYEQYF	TGTGCCAGTAGTACCCACCGACAGGGCGGAGGGTACGAGCAGTACTTC
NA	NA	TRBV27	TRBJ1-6	CASSTPTGKNSPLHF	TGTGCCAGCAGCACCCCCACAGGGAAGAATTCACCCCTCCACTTT
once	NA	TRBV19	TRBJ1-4	CASSIPTNEKLFF	TGTGCCAGTAGTATACCAACTAATGAAAAACTGTTTTTT
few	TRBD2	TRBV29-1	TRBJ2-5	CSVGHGTMPETQYF	TGCAGCGTTGGCCACGGGACTATGCCAGAGACCCAGTACTTC
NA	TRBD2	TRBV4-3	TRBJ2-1	CASSQGTSGSITYNEQFF	TGCGCCAGCAGCCAGGGGACTAGCGGGAGTATCACCTACAATGAGCAGTTCTTC
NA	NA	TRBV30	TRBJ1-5	CAWSAGNSNQPQHF	TGTGCCTGGAGTGCAGGCAATAGCAATCAGCCCCAGCATTTT
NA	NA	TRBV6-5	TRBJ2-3	CASSSPTDTQYF	TGTGCCAGCAGTTCTCCGACAGATACGCAGTATTTT
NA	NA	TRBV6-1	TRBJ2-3	CASVGLGTDTQYF	TGTGCCAGCGTGGGACTTGGGACAGATACGCAGTATTTT
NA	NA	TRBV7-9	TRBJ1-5	CASSFEGVNQPQHF	TGTGCCAGCAGCTTTGAGGGGGTCAACCAGCCCCAGCATTTT
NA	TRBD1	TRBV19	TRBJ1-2	CASSIPRTGKNGYTF	TGTGCCAGTAGTATACCCCGGACAGGGAAGAATGGCTACACCTTC
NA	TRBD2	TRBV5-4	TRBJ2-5	CASSLGPSGGAGETQYF	TGTGCCAGCAGCTTAGGGCCTAGCGGGGGGGCCGGGGAGACCCAGTACTTC
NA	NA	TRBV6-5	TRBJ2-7	CASRVGLYEQYF	TGTGCCAGCAGGGTGGGACTCTACGAGCAGTACTTC
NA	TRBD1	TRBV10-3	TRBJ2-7	CAIRDSGTDEQYF	TGTGCCATCAGGGACTCCGGGACAGACGAGCAGTACTTC
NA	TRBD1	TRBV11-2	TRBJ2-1	CASSYGQGASNEQFF	TGTGCCAGCAGCTACGGACAGGGGGCCTCCAATGAGCAGTTCTTC
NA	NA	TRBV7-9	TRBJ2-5	CASSLGVYF	TGTGCCAGCAGCTTGGGGGTTTACTTC
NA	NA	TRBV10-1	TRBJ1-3	CASSVSSSGNTIYF	TGCGCCAGCAGTGTCTCGAGCTCTGGAAACACCATATATTTT
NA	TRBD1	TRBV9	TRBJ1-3	CASSPHRGHGSGNTIYF	TGTGCCAGCAGCCCTCACAGGGGGCACGGCTCTGGAAACACCATATATTTT
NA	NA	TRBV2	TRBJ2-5	CASSAGVRDQYF	TGTGCCAGCAGTGCGGGGGTTCGGGACCAGTACTTC
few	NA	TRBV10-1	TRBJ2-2	CASSTATGELFF	TGCGCCAGCAGTACCGCCACCGGGGAGCTGTTTTTT
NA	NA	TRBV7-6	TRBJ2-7	CASSLRGEYEQYF	TGTGCCAGCAGCTTAAGGGGCGAGTACGAGCAGTACTTC
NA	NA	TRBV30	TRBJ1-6	CAWKDTGSPLHF	TGTGCCTGGAAGGACACCGGGTCACCCCTCCACTTT
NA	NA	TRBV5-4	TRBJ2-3	CASSAPQADTQYF	TGTGCCAGCAGCGCCCCTCAGGCAGATACGCAGTATTTT
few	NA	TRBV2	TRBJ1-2	CASSGQANYGYTF	TGTGCCAGCAGCGGACAAGCTAACTATGGCTACACCTTC
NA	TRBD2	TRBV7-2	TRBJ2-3	CASSFPSGRARGTQYF	TGTGCCAGCAGCTTCCCTAGCGGGAGGGCAAGGGGAACGCAGTATTTT